The rows below give T cell receptor beta chains drawn from one sample of a study of blood T cells in healthy people across ages. Via MiXCR, TCRdb re-called the 5' RACE reads, giving one row per CDR3 protein. In the table there are over 1,200,000 distinct CDR3 sequences, 59% of which are singletons. The sample taken for sequencing was blood. These receptors came from a young man in good health. The CDR3 runs from the conserved cysteine through the conserved F or W.

>TRBJ2-5|TRBV12-3/TRBV12-4
CASRSWTEPQETQYF
>TRBJ2-3|TRBV29-1
CSVEDPSRRGPTDKQYF
>TRBJ2-1|TRBV4-2
CASSQDIRNEQFF
>TRBJ2-5|TRBV7-8
CASSLGFREQYF
>TRBJ2-3|TRBV7-8
CASSPGQSHHTQYF
>TRBJ2-7|TRBV7-2
CASSFDRAMLGSYEQYF
>TRBJ2-3|TRBV25-1
CASRQSSISGTDTQYF
>TRBJ2-7|TRBV25-1
CASSEIAGQYYEQYF
>TRBJ2-3|TRBV7-9
CASSSWTFSTDTQYF
>TRBJ2-1|TRBV29-1
CSVEDRLRDNEQFF
>TRBJ1-6|TRBV4-1
CASSQDDRVNSPLHF
>TRBJ2-5|TRBV7-2
CASSPEVSRQYF
>TRBJ2-3|TRBV7-2
CASSFFPGDNTQYF
>TRBJ1-5|TRBV9
CASSPSIGNQPQHF
>TRBJ1-1|TRBV5-1
CASSLGTNQNTEAFF
>TRBJ2-3|TRBV27
CASSAGLPGTDTQYF
>TRBJ2-1|TRBV6-2/TRBV6-3
CASRQTANPTHNEQFF
>TRBJ2-3|TRBV6-1
CASREQGADYPDTQYF
>TRBJ2-5|TRBV5-1
CASSLDLGQQETQYF
>TRBJ2-1|TRBV6-5
CASRRETGADYNEQFF
>TRBJ2-3|TRBV20-1
CSSHPGGTSGHTTTDTQYF
>TRBJ2-7|TRBV5-1
CASSLAYDEQYF
>TRBJ2-3|TRBV5-1
CASSLAETSVTDTQYF
>TRBJ2-1|TRBV10-3
CAIDSGLRPGNEQFF
>TRBJ1-2|TRBV20-1
CSAKEPRGLGYTF
>TRBJ2-7|TRBV10-3
CATEGGLASGYEQYF
>TRBJ2-5|TRBV28
CASTPRGRKETQYF
>TRBJ2-3|TRBV6-1
CASSLDYSDTQYF
>TRBJ1-6|TRBV20-1
CSAITREEASYNSPLHF